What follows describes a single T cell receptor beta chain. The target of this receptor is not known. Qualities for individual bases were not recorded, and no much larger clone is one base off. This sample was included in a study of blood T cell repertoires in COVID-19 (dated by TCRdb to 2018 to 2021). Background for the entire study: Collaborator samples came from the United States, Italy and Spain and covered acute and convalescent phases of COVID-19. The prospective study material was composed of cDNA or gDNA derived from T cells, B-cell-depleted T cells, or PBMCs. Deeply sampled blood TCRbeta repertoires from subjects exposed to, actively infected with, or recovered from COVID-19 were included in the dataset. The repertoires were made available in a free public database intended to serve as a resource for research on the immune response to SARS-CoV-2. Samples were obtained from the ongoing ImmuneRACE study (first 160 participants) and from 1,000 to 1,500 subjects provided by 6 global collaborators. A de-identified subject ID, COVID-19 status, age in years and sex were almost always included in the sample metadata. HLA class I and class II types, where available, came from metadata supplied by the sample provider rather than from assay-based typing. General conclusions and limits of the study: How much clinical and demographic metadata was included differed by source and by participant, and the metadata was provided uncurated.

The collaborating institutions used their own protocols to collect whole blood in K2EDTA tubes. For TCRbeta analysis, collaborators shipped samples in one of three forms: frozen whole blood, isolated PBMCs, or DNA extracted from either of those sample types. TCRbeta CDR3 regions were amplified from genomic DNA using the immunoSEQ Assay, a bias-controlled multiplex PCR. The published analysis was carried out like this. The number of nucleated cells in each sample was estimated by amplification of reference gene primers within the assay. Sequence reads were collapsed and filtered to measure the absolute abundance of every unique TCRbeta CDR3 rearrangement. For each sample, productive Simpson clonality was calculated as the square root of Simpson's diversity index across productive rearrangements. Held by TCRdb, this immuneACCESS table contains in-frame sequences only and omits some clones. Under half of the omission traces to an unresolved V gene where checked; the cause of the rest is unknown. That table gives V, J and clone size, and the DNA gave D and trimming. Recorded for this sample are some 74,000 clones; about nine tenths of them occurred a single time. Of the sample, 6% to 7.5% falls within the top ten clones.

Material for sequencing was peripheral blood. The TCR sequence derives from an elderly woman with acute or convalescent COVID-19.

The CDR3 reads CASSQGRDRGYEQYF. The nucleotide sequence is given as TGCGCCAGCAGTCAAGGTCGGGACAGGGGCTACGAGCAGTACTTC. The chain is made from TRBV23-1 and TRBJ2-7; 10 bases in the middle match TRBD1. TRBV23-1 is an ORF, with its function uncertain. V loses 2 bases at its end and J loses 3 bases; junction bases beyond the gene matches: 4. The CDR3 starts with the cysteine, ends with the phenylalanine, and has 15 residues. Just the 45-base CDR3 DNA is kept, in frame starting at base 1.